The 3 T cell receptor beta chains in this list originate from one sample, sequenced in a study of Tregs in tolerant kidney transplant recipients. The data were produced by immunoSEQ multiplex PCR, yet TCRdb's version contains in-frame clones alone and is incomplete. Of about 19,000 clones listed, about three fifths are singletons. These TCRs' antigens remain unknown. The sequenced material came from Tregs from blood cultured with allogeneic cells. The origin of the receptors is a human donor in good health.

CDR3 sequence reads: CASSRRQRADTQYF. The CDR3, as DNA: TGTGCCAGCAGCCGCAGGCAACGGGCAGATACGCAGTATTTT. The chain couples TRBV7-2 to TRBJ2-3; D is undetermined. Germline V lookup: CDR1 SGHTA, CDR2 FQGNSA. Trimming stripped 5 bases from V and 4 bases from J, with 13 bases between. CDR3 length: 14 residues.

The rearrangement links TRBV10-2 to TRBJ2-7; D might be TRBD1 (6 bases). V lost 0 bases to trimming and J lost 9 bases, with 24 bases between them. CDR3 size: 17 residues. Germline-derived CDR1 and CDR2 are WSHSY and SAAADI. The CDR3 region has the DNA TGCGCCAGCAGTGAGTCCCCGCTGACAGGACGCAGGCTCGGGCAGTACTTC. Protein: CASSESPLTGRRLGQYF.

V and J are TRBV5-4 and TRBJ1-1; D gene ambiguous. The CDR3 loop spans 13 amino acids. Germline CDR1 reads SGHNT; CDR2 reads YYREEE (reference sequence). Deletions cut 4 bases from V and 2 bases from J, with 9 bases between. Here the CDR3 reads CASSADRNTEAFF. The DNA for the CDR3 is TGTGCCAGCAGCGCGGACCGTAACACTGAAGCTTTCTTT.